A single sample is the source of the 11 T cell receptor beta chains below, sequenced in a study of shared clonotypes between healthy human individuals. Produced via immunoSEQ multiplex PCR; TCRdb's table is partial and in-frame only. The table shows more than 900,000 clones, with approximately 80% occurring only once. Sequenced material: memory CD4+ T cells from PBMCs. Subset specified: CD45RA-negative fraction. All receptors derive from a man between 18 and 29 years old in good health. Some clones in this sample may be carry-over from other donors' samples.

This chain uses TRBV30 with TRBJ1-4; no reliable D call. CDR1 GTSNPN and CDR2 SVGIG come from the germline V gene (reference sequence). V was pared by 5 bases and J by 5 bases, with 12 bases between. CDR3 size: 13 residues. The CDR3 loop reads CAWAGLENEKLFF. In DNA form, the CDR3 reads TGTGCCTGGGCAGGCCTGGAGAATGAAAAACTGTTTTTT.

The DNA for the CDR3 is TGTGCCAGCAAAAGCGCGGGGGGCACAGATACGCAGTATTTT. Translating it yields CASKSAGGTDTQYF. The chain combines TRBV6-5 with TRBJ2-3; TRBD2 matches 7 bases. Trimming took 7 bases from V and 1 from J; bases not matched to a gene: 5. Per the germline V gene, CDR1 is MNHEY and CDR2 is SVGAGI. The CDR3 is made up of 14 amino acids.

The CDR3 protein is CASRPTALATQYF. CDR3 in DNA: TGTGCCAGCAGACCCACAGCGCTTGCGACCCAGTACTTC. This chain links TRBV6-5 with TRBJ2-5; D is ambiguous. Looked up from germline, CDR1 is MNHEY and CDR2 is SVGAGI. Trimming left V 6 bases short and J 7 bases short, with 15 bases between. This CDR3 is built from 13 residues.

The chain couples TRBV28 to TRBJ1-1, with D tentatively TRBD1 (6 bases). Trimming shortened V by 4 bases and J by 4 bases, and 13 bases separated the two germline ends. Germline V gives CDR1 MDHEN, CDR2 SYDVKM. The CDR3 is made up of 14 amino acids. The CDR3 region has the DNA TGTGCCAGCAGTTCACAGGGTCGGACCACTGAAGCTTTCTTT. This encodes CASSSQGRTTEAFF.

The CDR3 spells CASSQRPQDKTGNEQFF. CDR3 sequence (DNA): TGCGCCAGCAGCCAACGGCCCCAAGACAAGACCGGGAATGAGCAGTTCTTC. V usage is TRBV4-1 and J usage is TRBJ2-1; D gene uncertain. This CDR3 is built from 17 residues. Germline CDR1 is MGHRA and CDR2 is YSYEKL. V gave up 2 bases and J gave up 7 bases, with 21 bases separating them.

The V and J genes are TRBV28 and TRBJ2-7, with a tentative D call TRBD2 (6 bases). The CDR3 loop spans 15 amino acids. The germline gives CDR1 MDHEN, CDR2 SYDVKM. Trimming took 5 bases from V and 4 from J, leaving 18 bases between them. This chain's CDR3 is CASSPMGLLLYEQYF. The CDR3 bases are TGTGCCAGCAGTCCGATGGGACTTTTGCTGTACGAGCAGTACTTC.

The gene calls are TRBV18 and TRBJ1-5; D is perhaps TRBD1 (6 bases). Germline V gives CDR1 KGHSH, CDR2 LQKENI. The CDR3 is 15 amino acids. V was cut by 2 bases and J by 7 bases, with 15 bases left in between. CDR3 protein: CASSPSQGSGQPQHF. The CDR3 coding sequence is TGTGCCAGCTCACCATCGCAGGGGAGTGGACAGCCCCAGCATTTT.

The chain joins TRBV29-1 to TRBJ2-1, with unresolved D. This CDR3 spans 14 amino acids. Germline V gene lookup returns CDR1 SQVTM and CDR2 ANQGSEA. Trimming shortened V by 4 bases and J by 2 bases, and 12 bases separated the two germline ends. The CDR3 region is CSVGVQTAYNEQFF. As DNA, the CDR3 is TGCAGCGTTGGGGTTCAGACTGCCTACAATGAGCAGTTCTTC.

The rearrangement uses TRBV27 and TRBJ1-1; no definite D call. This CDR3 has 14 amino acids. Germline lookup yields CDR1 MNHEY and CDR2 SMNVEV (reference sequence). The germline V and J ends were trimmed by 5 bases and 1 base, with 11 bases remaining between them. The CDR3 DNA is TGTGCCAGCAGTCCCGCCGGCCCGAACACTGAAGCTTTCTTT. The encoded protein is CASSPAGPNTEAFF.

The sample holds one count of this clone. As DNA, the CDR3 is TGTGCCTGGGTTCCCTGGCTGGGACGAGACGATGGCTACACCTTC. It specifies CAWVPWLGRDDGYTF. V usage is TRBV30 and J usage is TRBJ1-2; perhaps TRBD1 as D (5 bases). The CDR3 totals 15 residues. Trimming removed 5 bases from V and 6 bases from J, with 22 bases in between. Germline CDR1 reads GTSNPN; CDR2 reads SVGIG (reference sequence).

This clone has just one count. A much larger clonotype is one base distant, so this may be a read error. This chain joins TRBV2 and TRBJ2-7; 8 bases line up with TRBD2. The CDR3 has 15 amino acids. Germline values: CDR1 SNHLY, CDR2 FYNNEI. The ends lost 6 bases at V and 0 bases at J; junction bases unmatched: 7. In DNA, the CDR3 is TGTGCCAGCAGGGTGACTAGCGCCAACTCCTACGAGCAGTACTTC. It codes for CASRVTSANSYEQYF.